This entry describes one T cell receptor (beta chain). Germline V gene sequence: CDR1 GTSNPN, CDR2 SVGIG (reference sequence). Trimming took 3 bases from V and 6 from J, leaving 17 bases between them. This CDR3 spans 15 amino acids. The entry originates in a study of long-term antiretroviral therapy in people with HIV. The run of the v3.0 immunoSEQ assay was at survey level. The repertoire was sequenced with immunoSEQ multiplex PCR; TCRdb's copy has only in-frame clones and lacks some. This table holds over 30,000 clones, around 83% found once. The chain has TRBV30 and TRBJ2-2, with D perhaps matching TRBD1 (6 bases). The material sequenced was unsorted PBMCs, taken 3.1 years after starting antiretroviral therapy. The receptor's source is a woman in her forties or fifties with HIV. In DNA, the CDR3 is TGTGCCTGGAGGCCCTCAGGCAGGGGCGCCGGGGAGCTGTTTTTT. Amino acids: CAWRPSGRGAGELFF. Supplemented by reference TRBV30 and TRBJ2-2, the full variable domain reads SQTIHQWPATLVQPVGSPLSLECTVEGTSNPNLYWYRQAAGRGLQLLFYSVGIGQISSEVPQNLSASRPQDRQFILSSKKLLLSDSGFYLCAWRPSGRGAGELFFGEGSRLTVL.